This T cell receptor (beta chain) emerged from a study of OX40 agonist ivuxolimab in advanced cancers. Exclusion applied to patients with autoimmune disease history or systemic immunosuppression. Here immunoSEQ multiplex PCR was the method, and the copy in TCRdb shows in-frame clones only, minus some. The data hold about 79,000 clones, with 92% observed a single time. Germline CDR1 is MRHNA and CDR2 is SNTAGT. The CDR3 consists of 15 residues. V was pared by 0 bases and J by 6 bases, with 2 bases of the junction left unmatched. The sequencing used CD4+ or CD8+ T cells sorted from blood, collected in a trial of the OX40 agonist ivuxolimab. The TCR originated in an adult with an advanced solid tumor such as melanoma, head and neck, liver or kidney cancer. The rearrangement uses TRBV6-4 and TRBJ2-4; 10 bases align to TRBD2. CDR3 sequence: CASSDSSGGANIQYF. The DNA for the CDR3 is TGTGCCAGCAGTGACTCGAGCGGGGGGGCAAACATTCAGTACTTC.